This entry concerns a single T cell receptor (beta chain). What this receptor recognizes is not known. It has no much larger one-base neighbor in the sample; base qualities were not kept. According to the germline V gene (reference sequence), CDR1 reads SGHNT and CDR2 reads YYREEE. Trimming removed 4 bases from V and 6 bases from J; the gene matches leave 15 bases unexplained. The CDR3 spans 17 residues, from the cysteine through the phenylalanine. The retained sequence is limited to the CDR3, 51 bases, with the frame set at the first base. The library came from the immunoSEQ multiplex PCR assay. As stored in TCRdb, this immuneACCESS dataset retains in-frame rearrangements with V and J assigned. A fraction of the clones does not appear; measured against another copy, unresolved V genes explain less than half of the discrepancy, and the remainder lacks a known reason. The sample contains under 150,000 clones, 85% to 90% of them found a single time. The top ten hold approximately 1% of the sample.

The entry originates in a study of control samples from healthy donors and cancer patients (dated by TCRdb to 2020 to 2022). The V gene is TRBV5-4 and the J gene is TRBJ1-2; 10 bases in the middle match TRBD1. The source is a woman between 45 and 60 years old with colorectal cancer. Sample: PBMCs. The sequenced DNA: TGTGCCAGCAGCCCCCGCCCGGGACAGGGGATTCTGGATGGCTACACCTTC. Translated, it reads CASSPRPGQGILDGYTF.